These T cell receptor beta chains were read from a single sample in a study of T-cell memory formation after mild COVID-19. TCRdb reprocessed the 5' RACE reads with MiXCR, giving one entry per CDR3 protein. The sample lists 50,000 to 70,000 distinct CDR3 sequences, more than 9% seen once, with 24% in the top ten. Sequencing used PBMCs or a T cell subset sorted from them (not recorded which). The receptor source for this set is a young man who had mild COVID-19 (a few samples of this study predate the infection). Cell type and time point are not known. Both conserved end residues are part of each CDR3. Each record gives: D gene, V gene, J gene, clone size, CDR3 protein, CDR3 DNA. A D gene is named only where the DNA matches it firmly. Some rows mark clone size as missing; the rest say once, few, many or name a class of expanded clone.

d_gene: NA; v_gene: TRBV12-3/TRBV12-4; j_gene: TRBJ1-5; abundance: few; CDR3aa: CASRMGTSNQPQHF; CDR3nt: TGTGCCAGCAGGATGGGAACTAGCAATCAGCCCCAGCATTTT
d_gene: TRBD1; v_gene: TRBV7-2; j_gene: TRBJ2-5; abundance: NA; CDR3aa: CASSRDRGETQYF; CDR3nt: TGTGCCAGCAGCCGGGACAGGGGAGAGACCCAGTACTTC
d_gene: TRBD1; v_gene: TRBV29-1; j_gene: TRBJ2-1; abundance: few; CDR3aa: CSAGTGGGEQFF; CDR3nt: TGCAGCGCTGGGACAGGGGGCGGTGAGCAGTTCTTC
d_gene: NA; v_gene: TRBV3-1; j_gene: TRBJ2-3; abundance: many; CDR3aa: CASSQGNLETDTQYF; CDR3nt: TGTGCCAGCAGCCAAGGAAATCTAGAGACGGATACGCAGTATTTT
d_gene: NA; v_gene: TRBV5-5; j_gene: TRBJ2-3; abundance: NA; CDR3aa: CASSSVQGTDTQYF; CDR3nt: TGTGCCAGCAGCTCCGTGCAGGGGACAGATACGCAGTATTTT
d_gene: NA; v_gene: TRBV4-3; j_gene: TRBJ2-1; abundance: many; CDR3aa: CASSQRTTLHEQFF; CDR3nt: TGCGCCAGCAGCCAAAGGACGACCCTTCATGAGCAGTTCTTC
d_gene: TRBD2; v_gene: TRBV5-1; j_gene: TRBJ2-3; abundance: few; CDR3aa: CASSSTSDGDTQYF; CDR3nt: TGCGCCAGCAGCTCGACTAGCGATGGAGATACGCAGTATTTT
d_gene: TRBD1; v_gene: TRBV7-2; j_gene: TRBJ1-1; abundance: NA; CDR3aa: CASRQGASTEAFF; CDR3nt: TGTGCCAGCAGACAGGGGGCGTCCACTGAAGCTTTCTTT
d_gene: NA; v_gene: TRBV6-2/TRBV6-3; j_gene: TRBJ2-3; abundance: few; CDR3aa: CASSYRGQEADTQYF; CDR3nt: TGTGCCAGCAGTTACAGAGGCCAGGAGGCAGATACGCAGTATTTT
d_gene: TRBD2; v_gene: TRBV6-4; j_gene: TRBJ2-3; abundance: many; CDR3aa: CASSDSGGATDTQYF; CDR3nt: TGTGCCAGCAGTGACAGCGGGGGGGCCACAGATACGCAGTATTTT
d_gene: NA; v_gene: TRBV7-8; j_gene: TRBJ1-1; abundance: few; CDR3aa: CASSPIYRSTEAFF; CDR3nt: TGTGCCAGCAGCCCCATTTACCGAAGCACTGAAGCTTTCTTT
d_gene: NA; v_gene: TRBV9; j_gene: TRBJ2-1; abundance: few; CDR3aa: CASSLTASYNEQFF; CDR3nt: TGTGCCAGCAGCCTGACAGCATCCTACAATGAGCAGTTCTTC
d_gene: TRBD1; v_gene: TRBV5-4; j_gene: TRBJ1-2; abundance: NA; CDR3aa: CASSPDRGLYGYTF; CDR3nt: TGTGCCAGCAGCCCCGACAGGGGGCTTTATGGCTACACCTTC
d_gene: NA; v_gene: TRBV18; j_gene: TRBJ1-1; abundance: NA; CDR3aa: CASSRIQDENTEAFF; CDR3nt: TGTGCCAGCTCACGCATACAGGATGAGAACACTGAAGCTTTCTTT
d_gene: TRBD1; v_gene: TRBV28; j_gene: TRBJ1-2; abundance: NA; CDR3aa: CASSLWSRDRNVYGYTF; CDR3nt: TGTGCCAGCAGTTTATGGTCCAGGGACAGAAACGTCTATGGCTACACCTTC
d_gene: TRBD1; v_gene: TRBV20-1; j_gene: TRBJ2-5; abundance: NA; CDR3aa: CSARGRGHETQYF; CDR3nt: TGCAGTGCGAGGGGCAGGGGGCACGAGACCCAGTACTTC
d_gene: NA; v_gene: TRBV7-7; j_gene: TRBJ2-3; abundance: many; CDR3aa: CASSQDSITDTQYF; CDR3nt: TGTGCCAGCAGCCAGGACAGTATCACAGATACGCAGTATTTT
d_gene: NA; v_gene: TRBV2; j_gene: TRBJ1-5; abundance: NA; CDR3aa: CASSAQLGGAQPQHF; CDR3nt: TGTGCCAGCAGTGCACAATTGGGGGGCGCCCAGCCCCAGCATTTT
d_gene: TRBD1; v_gene: TRBV7-9; j_gene: TRBJ1-2; abundance: NA; CDR3aa: CASSLGGTGEGGYTF; CDR3nt: TGTGCCAGCAGCTTAGGAGGGACAGGGGAAGGTGGCTACACCTTC
d_gene: NA; v_gene: TRBV3-1; j_gene: TRBJ2-7; abundance: NA; CDR3aa: CASSAGAREQYF; CDR3nt: TGTGCCAGCAGCGCGGGGGCTCGGGAGCAGTACTTC
d_gene: TRBD2; v_gene: TRBV7-6; j_gene: TRBJ2-3; abundance: NA; CDR3aa: CASSRAGPGRNTQYF; CDR3nt: TGTGCCAGCAGCCGAGCGGGACCAGGGAGAAATACGCAGTATTTT
d_gene: TRBD2; v_gene: TRBV20-1; j_gene: TRBJ2-3; abundance: many; CDR3aa: CSANGGGTDTQYF; CDR3nt: TGCAGTGCTAACGGGGGGGGCACAGATACGCAGTATTTT
d_gene: NA; v_gene: TRBV4-1; j_gene: TRBJ2-3; abundance: few; CDR3aa: CASSRFGHPSSESRHDTQYF; CDR3nt: TGCGCCAGCAGCCGTTTCGGCCACCCTAGTAGTGAGTCGCGGCACGATACGCAGTATTTT
d_gene: TRBD2; v_gene: TRBV27; j_gene: TRBJ2-5; abundance: NA; CDR3aa: CASSFVWGGETQYF; CDR3nt: TGTGCCAGCAGTTTCGTTTGGGGGGGGGAGACCCAGTACTTC
d_gene: NA; v_gene: TRBV11-3; j_gene: TRBJ1-1; abundance: NA; CDR3aa: CASSYSGENTEAFF; CDR3nt: TGTGCCAGCAGCTACTCAGGCGAGAACACTGAAGCTTTCTTT
d_gene: TRBD1; v_gene: TRBV7-3; j_gene: TRBJ1-2; abundance: few; CDR3aa: CASSLNRGDGYTF; CDR3nt: TGTGCCAGCAGCTTAAACAGGGGGGATGGCTACACCTTC
d_gene: NA; v_gene: TRBV7-8; j_gene: TRBJ1-6; abundance: NA; CDR3aa: CASRVGNPLDSPLHF; CDR3nt: TGTGCCAGCAGAGTAGGGAACCCTTTGGATTCACCCCTCCACTTT
d_gene: NA; v_gene: TRBV29-1; j_gene: TRBJ2-7; abundance: few; CDR3aa: CSVDRDYEQYF; CDR3nt: TGCAGCGTTGACAGGGATTACGAGCAGTACTTC
d_gene: NA; v_gene: TRBV2; j_gene: TRBJ2-1; abundance: few; CDR3aa: CASTGGVVLDEQFF; CDR3nt: TGTGCCAGCACTGGAGGGGTGGTACTCGATGAGCAGTTCTTC
d_gene: TRBD2; v_gene: TRBV7-8; j_gene: TRBJ2-1; abundance: few; CDR3aa: CASTFREGSYNEQFF; CDR3nt: TGTGCCAGCACCTTTCGGGAGGGATCCTACAATGAGCAGTTCTTC
d_gene: NA; v_gene: TRBV20-1; j_gene: TRBJ2-3; abundance: medium-sized; CDR3aa: CSPRDKTDYTQYF; CDR3nt: TGCAGTCCCCGGGACAAAACTGACTATACGCAGTATTTT
d_gene: TRBD1; v_gene: TRBV28; j_gene: TRBJ2-5; abundance: NA; CDR3aa: CASSRQGRYETQYF; CDR3nt: TGTGCCAGCAGCCGACAGGGGCGGTACGAGACCCAGTACTTC
d_gene: NA; v_gene: TRBV4-3; j_gene: TRBJ1-1; abundance: few; CDR3aa: CASSQELGNTEAFF; CDR3nt: TGCGCCAGCAGCCAAGAGTTGGGGAACACTGAAGCTTTCTTT
d_gene: TRBD2; v_gene: TRBV7-2; j_gene: TRBJ2-3; abundance: many; CDR3aa: CASSQTSGENTQYF; CDR3nt: TGTGCCAGCAGCCAGACTAGCGGGGAGAATACGCAGTATTTT
d_gene: TRBD1; v_gene: TRBV7-3; j_gene: TRBJ2-1; abundance: few; CDR3aa: CASSFGTGKTEQFF; CDR3nt: TGTGCCAGCAGCTTCGGGACAGGGAAGACTGAGCAGTTCTTC
d_gene: NA; v_gene: TRBV12-3/TRBV12-4; j_gene: TRBJ1-2; abundance: NA; CDR3aa: CASSLSGWGYTF; CDR3nt: TGTGCCAGCAGTTTGTCGGGTTGGGGCTACACCTTC
d_gene: TRBD2; v_gene: TRBV18; j_gene: TRBJ2-3; abundance: NA; CDR3aa: CASSPRLAGITDTQYF; CDR3nt: TGTGCCAGCTCACCACGACTAGCGGGGATCACAGATACGCAGTATTTT
d_gene: TRBD1; v_gene: TRBV5-1; j_gene: TRBJ1-2; abundance: few; CDR3aa: CASSLALGQGEGYTF; CDR3nt: TGCGCCAGCAGCTTGGCCCTTGGACAGGGGGAGGGCTACACCTTC
d_gene: NA; v_gene: TRBV6-5; j_gene: TRBJ2-1; abundance: NA; CDR3aa: CASSYGWGGRFNEQFF; CDR3nt: TGTGCCAGCAGTTACGGTTGGGGGGGCCGTTTCAATGAGCAGTTCTTC
d_gene: NA; v_gene: TRBV15; j_gene: TRBJ2-4; abundance: NA; CDR3aa: CATSRDLGLGDIQYF; CDR3nt: TGTGCCACCAGCAGAGATCTGGGTCTGGGGGACATTCAGTACTTC
d_gene: NA; v_gene: TRBV4-1; j_gene: TRBJ2-4; abundance: many; CDR3aa: CASSLDDQNIQYF; CDR3nt: TGCGCCAGCAGCCTCGACGACCAAAACATTCAGTACTTC
d_gene: NA; v_gene: TRBV6-2/TRBV6-3; j_gene: TRBJ2-1; abundance: NA; CDR3aa: CASSYNVRDSYNEQFF; CDR3nt: TGTGCCAGCAGTTACAACGTCAGGGACTCCTACAATGAGCAGTTCTTC
d_gene: NA; v_gene: TRBV3-1; j_gene: TRBJ2-6; abundance: many; CDR3aa: CASSPSHSGANVLTF; CDR3nt: TGTGCCAGCAGCCCTTCCCACTCTGGGGCCAACGTCCTGACTTTC